Shown below are 29 T cell receptor beta chains from a single sample sequenced in a study of blood T cell repertoires in COVID-19. Repertoires were generated with immunoSEQ multiplex PCR, while TCRdb's copy carries only in-frame clones and drops some. Here the sample spans around 150,000 clones, approximately 82% being singletons. The sequenced material came from peripheral blood. The receptors come from a man in his sixties who had recovered from COVID-19.

The rearrangement links TRBV4-1 to TRBJ2-5, with D tentatively TRBD2 (5 bases). CDR1 MGHRA and CDR2 YSYEKL come from the germline V gene. V lost 5 bases and J 1 base, leaving 14 bases between the germline ends. The CDR3 runs 15 residues. CDR3 region: CASSVSETSQETQYF. For the CDR3, the DNA is TGCGCCAGCAGCGTAAGCGAAACTAGCCAAGAGACCCAGTACTTC.

V is TRBV5-6 and J is TRBJ1-2; TRBD1 matches 8 bases. The CDR3 covers 14 residues. Germline loops: CDR1 SGHDT, CDR2 YYEEEE. V lost 4 bases, J lost 4 bases, and 6 bases stayed unmatched. This chain's CDR3 is CASSHDRGPYGYTF. The CDR3, as DNA: TGTGCCAGCAGCCACGACAGGGGTCCCTATGGCTACACCTTC.

In this sample, this clone turned up once. The chain links TRBV19 to TRBJ1-2, with TRBD1 matching 7 bases. This CDR3 is built from 14 residues. Looked up from germline, CDR1 is LNHDA and CDR2 is SQIVND (reference sequence). V shed 8 bases, J shed 5 bases, and the junction held 11 bases outside the gene matches. CDR3 in DNA: TGTGCCAGTTGCGAGACGACAGGGTGTTATGGCTACACCTTC. This translates into CASCETTGCYGYTF.

The V and J genes are TRBV4-2 and TRBJ1-3; D possibly corresponds to TRBD1 (5 bases). CDR3 size: 19 residues. V was trimmed by 0 bases and J by 2 bases, leaving 20 bases between them. Per the germline V gene, CDR1 is LGHNA and CDR2 is YNFKEQ. CDR3 bases: TGTGCCAGCAGCCAAGATGGAGACGGGGGAAACAGAGCTGGAAACACCATATATTTT. Amino acids: CASSQDGDGGNRAGNTIYF.

This clone was seen only once. This rearrangement joins TRBV30 to TRBJ2-7; D might be TRBD2 (6 bases). The CDR3 consists of 14 residues. Between the trimmed V and J ends, which lost 4 bases and 4 bases, there was a span of 17 bases. Germline assignment: CDR1 GTSNPN and CDR2 SVGIG (reference sequence). CDR3 DNA sequence: TGTGCCTGGACGCGAGGTAGCGGCACATACGAGCAGTACTTC. Protein: CAWTRGSGTYEQYF. The complete variable domain, with remaining parts taken from reference TRBV30 and TRBJ2-7, reads SQTIHQWPATLVQPVGSPLSLECTVEGTSNPNLYWYRQAAGRGLQLLFYSVGIGQISSEVPQNLSASRPQDRQFILSSKKLLLSDSGFYLCAWTRGSGTYEQYFGPGTRLTVT.

The genes are TRBV2 and TRBJ2-7, with 7 nucleotides matching TRBD1. The CDR3 has 18 amino acids. The V and J ends lost 0 bases and 7 bases, in that order; junction bases with no gene match: 18. CDR1 and CDR2 (germline): SNHLY, FYNNEI. The CDR3 loop is CASSEAITGTVLTGEQYF. Here the CDR3 DNA reads TGTGCCAGCAGTGAAGCGATTACCGGGACAGTCCTAACGGGTGAGCAGTACTTC.

This clone turned up a few times. The CDR3 sequence is CASSLSFGGQGRNTIYF. The CDR3 DNA sequence: TGTGCCAGCAGTTTATCGTTTGGGGGACAGGGTAGAAACACCATATATTTT. This chain joins TRBV28 and TRBJ1-3, with TRBD1 identical over 9 bases. There are 17 residues in the CDR3. Germline V gene data show CDR1 as MDHEN and CDR2 as SYDVKM. With 1 base clipped from V and 5 bases from J, the junction kept 9 bases outside the gene matches.

CDR3 DNA: TGTGCCAGCAATGATTTAGCGGGGGGGGAGCAGTTCTTC. This translates into CASNDLAGGEQFF. The J gene is TRBJ2-1, the V gene TRBV12-3 or TRBV12-4; 11 nucleotides match TRBD2. This CDR3 spans 13 amino acids. Trimming cost V 7 bases and J 10 bases; bases outside gene matches: 6.

Remarks on this clone: Given a much more abundant clone one base away, this may be a read error. CDR3 region: CASSSGQNTEAFF. Written as DNA, the CDR3 is TGTGCCAGCAGCTCAGGACAGAACACTGAAGCTTTCTTT. V gene TRBV28 combines with J gene TRBJ1-1; D perhaps matches TRBD1 (5 bases). The length of the CDR3 is 13 residues. Trimming shortened V by 6 bases and J by 1 base, and 9 bases separated the two germline ends. Germline V gene data show CDR1 as MDHEN and CDR2 as SYDVKM.

The chain couples TRBV29-1 to TRBJ1-1; TRBD1 is a possible D gene (5 bases). The ends were cut back, 1 base at V and 1 base at J, with 7 bases in the middle. CDR1 SQVTM and CDR2 ANQGSEA come from the germline V gene. The length of the CDR3 is 13 residues. This chain's CDR3 is CSVEAQGNTEAFF. CDR3 coding DNA: TGCAGCGTTGAAGCGCAGGGGAACACTGAAGCTTTCTTT.

The chain couples TRBV6-2 or TRBV6-3 to TRBJ2-5, with D maybe TRBD2 (6 bases). The CDR3 runs to 14 residues. Germline CDR1 MNHEY, CDR2 SVGEGT. V dropped 5 bases and J dropped 7 bases, with 17 bases sitting between them. CDR3 nucleotides: TGTGCCAGCAGTCTGGGCTCGCGGGGAATGACCCAGTACTTC. Translating it yields CASSLGSRGMTQYF.

The chain has TRBV27 and TRBJ2-7; possible D gene TRBD2, 6 bases. CDR1 MNHEY and CDR2 SMNVEV come from the germline V gene (reference sequence). Trimming took 2 bases from V and 5 from J, leaving 19 bases between them. CDR3 length: 16 residues. In DNA form, the CDR3 reads TGTGCCAGCAGTTTAATGGCGGGGAACCACCGGGACGAGCAGTACTTC. Translation gives CASSLMAGNHRDEQYF.

V usage is TRBV4-1 and J usage is TRBJ2-4; 16 bases agree with TRBD2. CDR1 and CDR2 (germline): MGHRA, YSYEKL. CDR3 size: 20 residues. Trimming cost V 0 bases and J 0 bases; bases outside gene matches: 5. The CDR3 DNA sequence: TGCGCCAGCAGCCAAGAAGGGACTAGCGGGGGGGATATAGCCAAAAACATTCAGTACTTC. Encoded protein: CASSQEGTSGGDIAKNIQYF.

In regard to this clone: This likely traces to a read error, being one base from a far larger clone. This chain links TRBV6-5 with TRBJ1-2, with D possibly matching TRBD1 (5 bases). CDR3 size: 13 residues. Germline V lookup: CDR1 MNHEY, CDR2 SVGAGI. V was trimmed by 4 bases and J by 2 bases, leaving 8 bases between them. The CDR3 DNA reads TGTGCCAGCAGTTTCGGGGGGAACTATGGCTACACCTTC. Its protein is CASSFGGNYGYTF.

This clone occurred once. This chain uses TRBV29-1 with TRBJ1-1; D gene unclear. Trimming shortened V by 6 bases and J by 5 bases, and 16 bases separated the two germline ends. Germline V gene lookup returns CDR1 SQVTM and CDR2 ANQGSEA. This CDR3 comprises 13 residues. CDR3 protein: CSVHRARGTEAFF. The DNA for the CDR3 is TGCAGCGTCCATAGGGCCCGGGGAACTGAAGCTTTCTTT. The full variable domain, completed using reference TRBV29-1 and TRBJ1-1, is SAVISQKPSRDICQRGTSLTIQCQVDSQVTMMFWYRQQPGQSLTLIATANQGSEATYESGFVIDKFPISRPNLTFSTLTVSNMSPEDSSIYLCSVHRARGTEAFFGQGTRLTVV.

The chain employs TRBV6-2 or TRBV6-3 and TRBJ2-3, with 8 bases lining up with TRBD2. Germline lookup yields CDR1 MNHEY and CDR2 SVGEGT. The trim removed 4 bases at V and 6 bases at J, leaving 9 bases unmatched. The CDR3 has 15 amino acids. The CDR3 protein is CASSSRGSGSDTQYF. The CDR3 DNA is TGTGCCAGCAGTTCCCGGGGGAGCGGGAGTGATACGCAGTATTTT.

This clone appeared a few times. This rearrangement joins TRBV5-1 to TRBJ2-1, with 13 nucleotides matching TRBD2. Germline-derived CDR1 and CDR2 are SGHRS and YFSETQ. J gave up 2 bases and V 0 bases, and 2 bases lay outside the gene matches. This CDR3 comprises 17 residues. The CDR3 coding sequence is TGCGCCAGCAGCTTGGGACTAGCGGGAGGCACCTACAATGAGCAGTTCTTC. Translated, it gives CASSLGLAGGTYNEQFF.

Comments on this clone: Possible read error: a much larger clone is one base away. This rearrangement joins TRBV28 to TRBJ1-5; D remains unclear. The V end lost 4 bases, the J end lost 5 bases, and 3 bases lay between the germline ends. Germline CDR1 and CDR2: MDHEN and SYDVKM. The CDR3 has 11 amino acids. The CDR3 loop is CASSSDQPQHF. In DNA, the CDR3 is TGTGCCAGCAGTTCCGATCAGCCCCAGCATTTT.

V and J are TRBV28 and TRBJ1-5; D not certain. Germline V gene lookup returns CDR1 MDHEN and CDR2 SYDVKM. Trimming took off 6 bases at V and 3 bases at J, with 9 bases between the two ends. The CDR3 has 13 amino acids. The CDR3 nucleotides are TGTGCCAGCAGGCGGGAGAACAATCAGCCCCAGCATTTT. Its protein product is CASRRENNQPQHF. Looking up the rest from reference TRBV28 and TRBJ1-5 gives the full variable domain: DVKVTQSSRYLVKRTGEKVFLECVQDMDHENMFWYRQDPGLGLRLIYFSYDVKMKEKGDIPEGYSVSREKKERFSLILESASTNQTSMYLCASRRENNQPQHFGDGTRLSIL.

This clone was observed at least ten times. The chain links TRBV4-2 to TRBJ2-2; TRBD2 matches 12 bases. The CDR3 consists of 16 residues. The trim removed 4 bases at V and 7 bases at J, leaving 7 bases unmatched. Germline values: CDR1 LGHNA, CDR2 YNFKEQ. CDR3 sequence: CASSPRLAGEGGELFF. As DNA, the CDR3 is TGTGCCAGCAGCCCCAGACTAGCGGGAGAGGGCGGGGAGCTGTTTTTT.

This clone appeared a single time. V gene TRBV7-6 combines with J gene TRBJ1-6; D not certain. In germline, CDR1 is SGHVS, CDR2 FNYEAQ. The CDR3 is made up of 17 amino acids. Trimming cost V 3 bases and J 1 base, with 13 bases left between them. CDR3 bases: TGTGCCAGCAGCTTTAAGGCGGAGGGATCCTATAATTCACCCCTCCACTTT. Translation gives CASSFKAEGSYNSPLHF.

The V call is TRBV11-2, the J call TRBJ1-2; D not certain. Between the trimmed V and J ends, which lost 6 bases and 14 bases, there was a span of 16 bases. This CDR3 has 11 amino acids. Looked up from germline, CDR1 is SGHAT and CDR2 is FQNNGV. DNA for the CDR3: TGTGCCAGCAGGGGTTCGGGGAAAGGGACCTTC. Translated, it gives CASRGSGKGTF.

The chain employs TRBV25-1 and TRBJ2-5, with TRBD1 as a possible D gene (5 bases). The V end was cut by 5 bases, the J end by 1 base, with 14 bases between. The CDR3 has 15 amino acids. The germline V gene encodes CDR1 MGHDK and CDR2 SYGVNS. CDR3 sequence: CASSKNLGLQETQYF. CDR3 coding DNA: TGTGCCAGCAGTAAGAACTTGGGGCTCCAAGAGACCCAGTACTTC.

This chain joins TRBV3-1 (or the pseudogene TRBV3-2) and TRBJ2-7, with a weak D call TRBD1 (6 bases). Germline CDR1 reads LGHDT; CDR2 reads YNNKEL (reference sequence). The CDR3 extends over 13 amino acids. Deletions cut 2 bases from V and 10 bases from J, with 15 bases between. CDR3 loop: CASSQPGTTNQYF. CDR3 DNA: TGTGCCAGCAGCCAACCCGGGACAACCAACCAGTACTTC.

The gene calls are TRBV19 and TRBJ1-2, with D possibly matching TRBD1 (5 bases). The germline V and J ends were trimmed by 6 bases and 0 bases, with 14 bases remaining between them. Germline CDR1 LNHDA, CDR2 SQIVND (reference sequence). This CDR3 contains 15 residues. The CDR3 bases are TGTGCCAGTAGCGGCAGGGTCGGATCTAACTATGGCTACACCTTC. It encodes CASSGRVGSNYGYTF.

This clone has only one observation. V is TRBV5-3 and J is TRBJ2-1; 12 positions agree with TRBD2. TRBV5-3 is reported as an ORF; its role is uncertain. V gave up 4 bases and J gave up 14 bases; unmatched junction bases: 13. CDR3 length: 15 residues. Written as DNA, the CDR3 is TGTGCCAGAAGCGTGCCGGGACTAGCGGGTCCGGGAGAGTTCTTC. Its protein product is CARSVPGLAGPGEFF.

This clone was seen a few times. The chain links TRBV13 to TRBJ2-2; D possibly corresponds to TRBD1 (5 bases). This CDR3 region has 17 residues. Trimming took off 1 base at V and 1 base at J, with 13 bases between the two ends. CDR1 is PRHDT, CDR2 FYEKMQ, per germline (reference sequence). CDR3 sequence: CASSLARQFLNTGELFF. The CDR3 DNA follows: TGTGCCAGCAGCTTAGCTCGACAGTTTTTGAACACCGGGGAGCTGTTTTTT.

V usage is TRBV4-3 and J usage is TRBJ2-3; tentatively, D is TRBD1 (6 bases). V was shortened by 0 bases and J by 4 bases, with 11 bases between the two germline ends. The germline CDR1 and CDR2 sequences are LGHNA and YSLEER. The CDR3 is 15 residues long. The CDR3: CASSQDMGAADTQYF. As DNA, the CDR3 is TGCGCCAGCAGCCAAGATATGGGGGCGGCAGATACGCAGTATTTT.

CDR3 amino acids: CASSLQTGISGNTIYF. For the CDR3, the DNA is TGTGCCAGCAGCCTACAAACAGGGATCTCTGGAAACACCATATATTTT. The chain carries TRBV7-2 and TRBJ1-3; a possible D gene is TRBD1 (6 bases). The CDR3 consists of 16 residues. Germline CDR1 SGHTA, CDR2 FQGNSA. The ends were cut back, 5 bases at V and 0 bases at J, with 14 bases in the middle. The whole variable domain, remainder taken from reference TRBV7-2 and TRBJ1-3, is GAGVSQSPSNKVTEKGKDVELRCDPISGHTALYWYRQSLGQGLEFLIYFQGNSAPDKSGLPSDRFSAERTGGSVSTLTIQRTQQEDSAVYLCASSLQTGISGNTIYFGEGSWLTVV.